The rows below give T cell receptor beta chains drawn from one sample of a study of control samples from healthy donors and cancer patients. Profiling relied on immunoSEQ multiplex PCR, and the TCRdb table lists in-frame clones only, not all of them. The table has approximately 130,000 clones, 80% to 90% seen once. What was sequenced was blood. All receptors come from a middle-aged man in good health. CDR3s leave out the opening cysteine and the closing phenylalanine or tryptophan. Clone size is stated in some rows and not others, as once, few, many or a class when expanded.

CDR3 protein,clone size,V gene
ASSQVSGWTNEKLF,-,TRBV3-1/TRBV3-2
ASSAAGTGNQPQH,-,TRBV9
ASSTALAYEQY,-,TRBV19
ASSLSGMNTEAF,-,TRBV28
ASSFLTGGSNEKLF,-,TRBV6-5
ASSDSNGTHYGYT,-,TRBV6-4
ASSKGVGTISGNTIY,-,TRBV21-1
SVEGLAGANVLT,once,TRBV29-1
ASSWGTGEAEQY,-,TRBV5-1
ASHGLAALLQPQH,-,TRBV19
ASSQIPSGGAYNEQF,-,TRBV5-1
ASSARVGSDTQY,-,TRBV6-4
ASSVGQGRTGELF,-,TRBV9
ASSTGQGLNEKLF,-,TRBV19
ASSLRVGGTEAF,-,TRBV11-2
ASNLGETQY,-,TRBV2